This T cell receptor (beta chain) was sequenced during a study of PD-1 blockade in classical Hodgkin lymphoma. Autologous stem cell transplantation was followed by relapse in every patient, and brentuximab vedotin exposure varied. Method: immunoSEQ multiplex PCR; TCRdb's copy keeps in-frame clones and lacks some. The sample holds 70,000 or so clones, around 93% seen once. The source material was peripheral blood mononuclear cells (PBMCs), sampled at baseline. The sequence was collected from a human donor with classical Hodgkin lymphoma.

CDR3 DNA sequence: TGTGCCAGCAGCCGCCCGGGTAATGAGCAGTTCTTC. Translated, it gives CASSRPGNEQFF. This chain joins TRBV7-9 and TRBJ2-1; D not certain. CDR1 is SEHNR, CDR2 FQNEAQ, per germline (reference sequence). This CDR3 has 12 amino acids. Trimming removed 5 bases at V and 7 bases at J, with 9 bases between.